Below are 10 T cell receptor beta chains sequenced from a single sample in a study of regulatory T cells in long-lasting Graves disease. With iRepertoire HTBI primers and Arm-PCR of CDR3 regions, TCR beta libraries were built. TCRdb ran MiXCR on the multiplex PCR reads and lists one entry per CDR3 protein. The data contain hundreds of thousands of distinct CDR3 sequences, under 25% of them singletons. The time point denotes: persistent/refractory GD, antithyroid drugs over 5 years with positive TRAb. PBMC-derived RNA was used for the TCR library. This sample comprised peripheral blood mononuclear cells (PBMCs), obtained when the disease was refractory, from a patient treated with antithyroid drugs. The receptor source for this set is a female donor with Graves disease.

There are many counts of this clonotype. V is TRBV19 and J is TRBJ1-1; the D gene is possibly TRBD1 (5 bases). This CDR3 comprises 12 residues. The V end was cut by 7 bases, the J end by 4 bases, with 10 bases between. In germline, CDR1 is LNHDA, CDR2 SQIVND (reference sequence). The CDR3 sequence is CASKDGGTEAFF. The DNA for the CDR3 is TGTGCCAGTAAAGATGGGGGCACTGAAGCTTTCTTT.

Only a few counts were recorded for this clonotype. One end of the junction is discordant with germline, which a read error may explain. The chain joins TRBV19 to TRBJ2-7; 7 bases match TRBD1. The CDR3 loop spans 13 amino acids. The germline V gene encodes CDR1 LNHDA and CDR2 SQIVND (reference sequence). Here the CDR3 DNA reads TGTGCCGGTAGAGACAGGGTTACCTACGAGCAGTACTTC. This codes for CAGRDRVTYEQYF.

The chain carries TRBV12-3 or TRBV12-4 and TRBJ1-2; the D is unclear. The V gene lost 3 bases and the J gene lost 8 bases, with 16 bases spanning the gap. The CDR3 totals 14 residues. CDR3 in DNA: TGTGCCAGCAGTTTTGGGCCCCCGGAGGACGGCTACACCTTC. It translates to CASSFGPPEDGYTF.

The chain links TRBV5-1 to TRBJ1-1, with D maybe TRBD1 (6 bases). V lost 4 bases to trimming and J lost 4 bases, with 17 bases between them. CDR1 is SGHRS and CDR2 is YFSETQ in the germline V gene. This CDR3 contains 15 residues. The CDR3 loop is CASSTSWGPVTEAFF. In nucleotides, the CDR3 is TGCGCCAGCAGCACAAGCTGGGGGCCGGTCACTGAAGCTTTCTTT.

This clonotype was counted many times. The chain combines TRBV7-9 with TRBJ2-7, with D perhaps TRBD2 (5 bases). The CDR3 has 16 residues. V gave up 7 bases and J gave up 0 bases, with 19 bases separating them. Germline CDR1 is SEHNR and CDR2 is FQNEAQ (reference sequence). The CDR3 nucleotides read TGTGCCAGCACCTCCCCTGCGGGTGACTACTCCTACGAGCAGTACTTC. It codes for CASTSPAGDYSYEQYF.

This clonotype was found many times. This chain joins TRBV30 and TRBJ1-2, with D tentatively TRBD1 (5 bases). Per germline, CDR1 GTSNPN and CDR2 SVGIG (reference sequence). Deletions cut 0 bases from V and 7 bases from J, with 18 bases between. The CDR3 sequence is 15 residues long. The DNA for the CDR3 is TGTGCCTGGAGTGTACTTCAGGGCGGGAGGCTTGGCTACACCTTC. The encoded protein is CAWSVLQGGRLGYTF.

V and J are TRBV7-8 and TRBJ2-2; TRBD2 is a possible D gene (6 bases). Trimming removed 3 bases from V and 0 bases from J, with 11 bases in between. The CDR3 has 16 amino acids. Germline loops: CDR1 SGHVS, CDR2 FQNEAQ. The CDR3: CASSFLSGPNTGELFF. The CDR3 DNA follows: TGTGCCAGCAGCTTTCTTAGCGGTCCGAACACCGGGGAGCTGTTTTTT.

This clonotype occurred many times. The CDR3 DNA is TGTGCCAGCAGCCCCCCAGGGGTATACGAGCAGTACTTC. Its translation is CASSPPGVYEQYF. The chain has TRBV7-2 and TRBJ2-7, with D possibly being TRBD1 (6 bases). Germline CDR1 reads SGHTA; CDR2 reads FQGNSA. This CDR3 spans 13 amino acids. V dropped 5 bases and J dropped 4 bases, with 12 bases sitting between them.

This clonotype was counted between two and nine times. This sequence joins TRBV6-2 or TRBV6-3 and TRBJ2-7, with D possibly matching TRBD2 (6 bases). Germline V gene lookup returns CDR1 MNHEY and CDR2 SVGEGT. This CDR3 region has 16 residues. Trimming removed 3 bases from V and 4 bases from J, with 19 bases in between. The CDR3 bases are TGTGCCAGCAGTTATATAACGGGAGAGCGAAATTACGAGCAGTACTTC. It is translated as CASSYITGERNYEQYF.

There are many counts of this clonotype. This rearrangement joins TRBV6-5 to TRBJ2-6; D unclear. This CDR3 is built from 15 residues. Per germline, CDR1 MNHEY and CDR2 SVGAGI. Trimming took off 2 bases at V and 0 bases at J, with 5 bases between the two ends. Here the CDR3 reads CASSYPGSGANVLTF. The DNA for the CDR3 is TGTGCCAGCAGTTACCCCGGCTCTGGGGCCAACGTCCTGACTTTC.